This T cell receptor (beta chain) was identified in a study of cytomegalovirus exposure and HLA in healthy donors. General study results and limits: V- and J-gene trimming of TCR beta was linked (in a later analysis) to a missense DCLRE1C variant. Presence/absence comparisons presumed near-even sequencing depth among donors. Roughly 170 TCR beta chains were listed as cytomegalovirus-associated.

Healthy bone marrow donors supplied every sample. Comment on this clone: Antigen unknown.

This CDR3 is built from 14 residues. From germline, CDR1 is SGHVS and CDR2 FNYEAQ. Trimming left V 5 bases short and J 3 bases short, with 11 bases between. 13 Jbeta primers and 60 Vbeta primers were used for the PCR. The repertoire was sequenced with immunoSEQ multiplex PCR; TCRdb's copy has only in-frame clones and lacks some. The table lists fewer than 200,000 clones, 80% of them singletons. The chain recombines TRBV7-6 with TRBJ1-3; D remains unclear. Sequencing used PBMCs. This receptor was identified in a boy under 18 in good health and CMV-seronegative. CDR3 sequence (DNA): TGTGCCAGCAGCCGAGGGATCGGTGGAAACACCATATATTTT. This sequence encodes CASSRGIGGNTIYF.